This is a list of T cell receptor beta chains from one sample in a study of identical twins. Each CDR3 protein gets one entry after TCRdb re-called the 5' RACE reads with MiXCR. This table has about 660,000 distinct CDR3 sequences, 8.5% to 9.5% appearing once. The sample also formed part of further work on yellow fever vaccine responses in identical twins.

Sequenced sample: PBMCs. Receptor source: a woman aged 18-29 years in good health. The CDR3 runs from the conserved cysteine through the conserved F or W. Fields, in order: CDR3 protein, CDR3 DNA, clone size, J gene, D gene, V gene. The D gene is left open where the match is weak. Rows give clone size only sometimes, using once, few, many, or a class for an expanded clone.

cdr3_aa: CASSLVPRLNTEAFF; cdr3_nt: TGTGCCAGCAGCTTAGTTCCCCGCTTGAACACTGAAGCTTTCTTT; clone_size: .; j_call: TRBJ1-1; d_call: .; v_call: TRBV7-2
cdr3_aa: CARRWDRGNYEQYF; cdr3_nt: TGTGCCAGGAGGTGGGACAGGGGGAACTACGAGCAGTACTTC; clone_size: few; j_call: TRBJ2-7; d_call: TRBD1; v_call: TRBV7-2
cdr3_aa: CASSFRGGATDTQYF; cdr3_nt: TGTGCCAGCAGCTTCCGTGGGGGAGCCACAGATACGCAGTATTTT; clone_size: .; j_call: TRBJ2-3; d_call: .; v_call: TRBV5-4
cdr3_aa: CASSFGQNNSPLHF; cdr3_nt: TGTGCCAGCAGCTTTGGGCAGAATAATTCACCCCTCCACTTT; clone_size: few; j_call: TRBJ1-6; d_call: .; v_call: TRBV5-6
cdr3_aa: CAWGFGDGEGYNEQFF; cdr3_nt: TGTGCCTGGGGATTTGGGGATGGGGAAGGATACAATGAGCAGTTCTTC; clone_size: .; j_call: TRBJ2-1; d_call: .; v_call: TRBV30
cdr3_aa: CASSLHGTEQETQYF; cdr3_nt: TGTGCCAGCAGTTTACATGGGACAGAGCAAGAGACCCAGTACTTC; clone_size: .; j_call: TRBJ2-5; d_call: TRBD1; v_call: TRBV12-3/TRBV12-4
cdr3_aa: CATSGGNAYGYTF; cdr3_nt: TGTGCCACCAGTGGCGGAAACGCCTATGGCTACACCTTC; clone_size: many; j_call: TRBJ1-2; d_call: .; v_call: TRBV24-1
cdr3_aa: CASSRDWSSYEQYF; cdr3_nt: TGTGCCAGCAGCCGGGACTGGAGCTCCTACGAGCAGTACTTC; clone_size: .; j_call: TRBJ2-7; d_call: .; v_call: TRBV14
cdr3_aa: CASSGGANLYEQYF; cdr3_nt: TGCGCCAGCAGTGGAGGGGCCAACCTCTACGAGCAGTACTTC; clone_size: .; j_call: TRBJ2-7; d_call: .; v_call: TRBV10-1
cdr3_aa: CASSRTRGSYEQYF; cdr3_nt: TGTGCCAGCAGTCGAACTAGGGGCTCCTACGAGCAGTACTTC; clone_size: many; j_call: TRBJ2-7; d_call: .; v_call: TRBV28
cdr3_aa: CSAREALRGLGPLQETQYF; cdr3_nt: TGCAGTGCTAGAGAAGCCCTACGGGGACTAGGACCCCTCCAAGAGACCCAGTACTTC; clone_size: .; j_call: TRBJ2-5; d_call: TRBD2; v_call: TRBV20-1
cdr3_aa: CASRGGGTEQYF; cdr3_nt: TGTGCCAGCAGGGGTGGGGGGACTGAGCAGTACTTC; clone_size: .; j_call: TRBJ2-7; d_call: .; v_call: TRBV7-9
cdr3_aa: CSADLAGFLFF; cdr3_nt: TGCAGTGCGGACCTAGCGGGGTTTCTTTTCTTC; clone_size: .; j_call: TRBJ2-1; d_call: TRBD2; v_call: TRBV20-1
cdr3_aa: CSAREPGQGDTGELFF; cdr3_nt: TGCAGTGCTAGAGAGCCGGGACAGGGCGACACCGGGGAGCTGTTTTTT; clone_size: .; j_call: TRBJ2-2; d_call: TRBD1; v_call: TRBV20-1
cdr3_aa: CASSLRVFGGETQYF; cdr3_nt: TGTGCCAGCAGCTTGAGGGTCTTTGGAGGAGAGACCCAGTACTTC; clone_size: .; j_call: TRBJ2-5; d_call: .; v_call: TRBV5-6
cdr3_aa: CASRGDSTNYGYTF; cdr3_nt: TGTGCCAGCAGAGGAGACAGCACTAACTATGGCTACACCTTC; clone_size: few; j_call: TRBJ1-2; d_call: .; v_call: TRBV5-5
cdr3_aa: CASCPDGYTGELFF; cdr3_nt: TGCGCCAGCTGCCCGGACGGCTACACCGGGGAGCTGTTTTTT; clone_size: .; j_call: TRBJ2-2; d_call: .; v_call: TRBV5-1
cdr3_aa: CASPGDSANTGELFF; cdr3_nt: TGTGCCAGCCCGGGGGACTCCGCGAACACCGGGGAGCTGTTTTTT; clone_size: few; j_call: TRBJ2-2; d_call: .; v_call: TRBV7-2
cdr3_aa: CVSSPFIRGLVETQYF; cdr3_nt: TGTGTCAGCAGCCCTTTTATCCGAGGACTAGTCGAGACCCAGTACTTC; clone_size: .; j_call: TRBJ2-5; d_call: TRBD2; v_call: TRBV28
cdr3_aa: CATSDSGVGETQYF; cdr3_nt: TGTGCCACCAGTGATTCAGGGGTGGGAGAGACCCAGTACTTC; clone_size: .; j_call: TRBJ2-5; d_call: .; v_call: TRBV24-1
cdr3_aa: CASSLVVTGNQPQHF; cdr3_nt: TGCGCCAGCAGCTTGGTGGTTACGGGGAATCAGCCCCAGCATTTT; clone_size: few; j_call: TRBJ1-5; d_call: .; v_call: TRBV5-1
cdr3_aa: CASSLLWGDNQPQHF; cdr3_nt: TGTGCCAGCAGTTTACTGTGGGGCGACAATCAGCCCCAGCATTTT; clone_size: many; j_call: TRBJ1-5; d_call: .; v_call: TRBV28
cdr3_aa: CASSDSGRKDTQYF; cdr3_nt: TGTGCCAGCAGCGACAGCGGGAGGAAAGATACGCAGTATTTT; clone_size: few; j_call: TRBJ2-3; d_call: TRBD2; v_call: TRBV6-1
cdr3_aa: CASSSRQGSETQYF; cdr3_nt: TGCGCCAGCAGCTCCCGACAGGGGTCAGAGACCCAGTACTTC; clone_size: .; j_call: TRBJ2-5; d_call: TRBD1; v_call: TRBV5-1
cdr3_aa: CSVVGGQENTGELFF; cdr3_nt: TGCAGCGTTGTAGGTGGTCAGGAGAACACCGGGGAGCTGTTTTTT; clone_size: many; j_call: TRBJ2-2; d_call: .; v_call: TRBV29-1
cdr3_aa: CASSFEREGKLPDTGELFF; cdr3_nt: TGTGCCAGCAGTTTCGAGCGGGAGGGGAAGTTACCGGACACCGGGGAGCTGTTTTTT; clone_size: .; j_call: TRBJ2-2; d_call: TRBD2; v_call: TRBV28
cdr3_aa: CASSLGNAYEQYF; cdr3_nt: TGTGCCAGCAGCTTAGGTAATGCCTACGAGCAGTACTTC; clone_size: many; j_call: TRBJ2-7; d_call: .; v_call: TRBV7-2
cdr3_aa: CASSFWAGSGNEQFF; cdr3_nt: TGTGCCAGCAGCTTTTGGGCGGGATCGGGCAATGAGCAGTTCTTC; clone_size: many; j_call: TRBJ2-1; d_call: .; v_call: TRBV7-2
cdr3_aa: CASSYSGTGFADTQYF; cdr3_nt: TGTGCCAGCAGTTATTCCGGGACAGGATTCGCAGATACGCAGTATTTT; clone_size: few; j_call: TRBJ2-3; d_call: TRBD1; v_call: TRBV6-5
cdr3_aa: CASSLRVRDEQYF; cdr3_nt: TGTGCCAGTAGTCTCCGGGTTCGGGACGAGCAGTACTTC; clone_size: many; j_call: TRBJ2-7; d_call: .; v_call: TRBV19
cdr3_aa: CASSLPAPDTYEQYF; cdr3_nt: TGCGCCAGCAGCTTGCCCGCCCCGGACACTTACGAGCAGTACTTC; clone_size: many; j_call: TRBJ2-7; d_call: .; v_call: TRBV5-1
cdr3_aa: CSARDPRTSGGAGHEQFF; cdr3_nt: TGCAGTGCTAGAGATCCCCGGACTAGCGGGGGGGCGGGGCATGAGCAGTTCTTC; clone_size: .; j_call: TRBJ2-1; d_call: TRBD2; v_call: TRBV20-1
cdr3_aa: CASSLKSGPPNTEAFF; cdr3_nt: TGTGCCAGCAGCTTAAAGAGCGGGCCCCCGAACACTGAAGCTTTCTTT; clone_size: many; j_call: TRBJ1-1; d_call: .; v_call: TRBV7-8
cdr3_aa: CASSPSGANTGELFF; cdr3_nt: TGTGCCAGCAGCCCGAGCGGAGCGAACACCGGGGAGCTGTTTTTT; clone_size: many; j_call: TRBJ2-2; d_call: .; v_call: TRBV7-9
cdr3_aa: CASSLTGMGQPQHF; cdr3_nt: TGTGCCAGCAGCCTTACAGGGATGGGACAGCCCCAGCATTTT; clone_size: .; j_call: TRBJ1-5; d_call: .; v_call: TRBV28
cdr3_aa: CASLNRNSNQPQHF; cdr3_nt: TGTGCCAGCTTGAACAGGAATAGCAATCAGCCCCAGCATTTT; clone_size: few; j_call: TRBJ1-5; d_call: .; v_call: TRBV6-2/TRBV6-3
cdr3_aa: CASSQDLAGQRTSYEQYF; cdr3_nt: TGTGCCAGCAGCCAAGATCTAGCGGGACAGCGGACTTCCTACGAGCAGTACTTC; clone_size: .; j_call: TRBJ2-7; d_call: TRBD2; v_call: TRBV4-2
cdr3_aa: CASSQDGLSGANVLTF; cdr3_nt: TGCGCCAGCAGCCAAGATGGCCTCTCTGGGGCCAACGTCCTGACTTTC; clone_size: few; j_call: TRBJ2-6; d_call: .; v_call: TRBV4-3
cdr3_aa: CSARDSGQGANGYTF; cdr3_nt: TGCAGTGCTAGAGATAGCGGACAGGGGGCCAATGGCTACACCTTC; clone_size: .; j_call: TRBJ1-2; d_call: TRBD1; v_call: TRBV20-1
cdr3_aa: CASSFENTGELFF; cdr3_nt: TGTGCCAGCAGCTTCGAGAACACCGGGGAGCTGTTTTTT; clone_size: many; j_call: TRBJ2-2; d_call: .; v_call: TRBV7-9
cdr3_aa: CSVAPEPYEQYF; cdr3_nt: TGCAGCGTGGCGCCAGAACCCTACGAGCAGTACTTC; clone_size: many; j_call: TRBJ2-7; d_call: .; v_call: TRBV29-1
cdr3_aa: CAISLAGLSYNEQFF; cdr3_nt: TGTGCCATCAGTCTAGCGGGACTCTCCTACAATGAGCAGTTCTTC; clone_size: many; j_call: TRBJ2-1; d_call: TRBD2; v_call: TRBV10-3
cdr3_aa: CASIQPDGNTGELFF; cdr3_nt: TGTGCCAGCATTCAACCGGACGGGAACACCGGGGAGCTGTTTTTT; clone_size: many; j_call: TRBJ2-2; d_call: .; v_call: TRBV7-8
cdr3_aa: CASSDESAYNEQFF; cdr3_nt: TGTGCCAGCAGTGACGAGTCAGCCTACAATGAGCAGTTCTTC; clone_size: many; j_call: TRBJ2-1; d_call: .; v_call: TRBV25-1
cdr3_aa: CASSSRTDYNSPLHF; cdr3_nt: TGCGCCAGCAGCTCGCGGACGGATTATAATTCACCCCTCCACTTT; clone_size: few; j_call: TRBJ1-6; d_call: .; v_call: TRBV5-1
cdr3_aa: CASSHRLADFYEQYF; cdr3_nt: TGTGCCAGCAGTCATAGACTAGCGGATTTTTACGAGCAGTACTTC; clone_size: few; j_call: TRBJ2-7; d_call: TRBD2; v_call: TRBV12-3/TRBV12-4
cdr3_aa: CASSLEGPGGNEQFF; cdr3_nt: TGCGCCAGCAGCTTGGAAGGGCCAGGCGGCAATGAGCAGTTCTTC; clone_size: .; j_call: TRBJ2-1; d_call: .; v_call: TRBV5-1
cdr3_aa: CASPGGDDQETQYF; cdr3_nt: TGTGCCAGTCCAGGAGGGGATGACCAAGAGACCCAGTACTTC; clone_size: few; j_call: TRBJ2-5; d_call: .; v_call: TRBV5-5
cdr3_aa: CSARDLGSGWELFF; cdr3_nt: TGCAGTGCTAGAGATTTGGGGTCAGGGTGGGAGCTGTTTTTT; clone_size: .; j_call: TRBJ2-2; d_call: .; v_call: TRBV20-1
cdr3_aa: CASVTDSTDTQYF; cdr3_nt: TGTGCCAGCGTGACAGATAGCACAGATACGCAGTATTTT; clone_size: .; j_call: TRBJ2-3; d_call: .; v_call: TRBV2